Listed below are T cell receptor beta chains from one sample, sequenced in a study of shared T cell receptors in the human thymus. TCRdb's table, derived via immunoSEQ multiplex PCR, lists solely in-frame clones and lacks some. The sample lists about 660,000 clones; more than 75% were seen once. The same sample was also used in a study of human thymus T cells.

Sequences were obtained from thymocytes. The receptors originated from a boy in the first two years of life with a congenital heart defect. CDR3s include the opening cysteine and the closing phenylalanine or tryptophan. Each record gives: clone size, V gene, D gene, J gene, CDR3 DNA, CDR3 protein. The D gene is left open where the match is weak. Clone size, where shown, is once, few, many, or a class for clones that have expanded.

>-|TRBV6-1|TRBD1|TRBJ2-1
TGTGCCAGAGATGGGGGTCAGGGGGATGGCAATGAGCAGTTCTTC
CARDGGQGDGNEQFF
>few|TRBV20-1|TRBD1|TRBJ1-1
TGCAGTGCCAACACAGGGGGCATTCTCTTT
CSANTGGILF
>few|TRBV4-3|-|TRBJ1-1
TGCGCCAGCAGCCAAGCCGGAGAGGGCACTGAAGCTTTCTTT
CASSQAGEGTEAFF
>-|TRBV7-2|TRBD1|TRBJ2-7
TGTGCCAGCAGCTCGACAGGGGGCTCCTACGAGCAGTACTTC
CASSSTGGSYEQYF
>-|TRBV19|TRBD2|TRBJ2-1
TGTGCCAGTAGTCCCACTCCGGGACTAGCGAGGTGGAATGAGCAGTTCTTC
CASSPTPGLARWNEQFF
>-|TRBV10-3|-|TRBJ1-2
TGTGCCATCAGTGGCGGGGACCGGAGGGGCTACACCTTC
CAISGGDRRGYTF
>-|TRBV9|-|TRBJ2-1
TGTGCCAGCAGCACCAGAGCAGGGGACTCCTACAATGAGCAGTTCTTC
CASSTRAGDSYNEQFF
>-|TRBV21-1|-|TRBJ1-3
TGTGCCAGCAGCAAAGCCACAGAGATTAACTCTGGAAACACCATATATTTT
CASSKATEINSGNTIYF
>once|TRBV9|-|TRBJ2-5
TGTGCCAGCAGCGGACCAGGGGTCCGAGAGACCCAGTACTTC
CASSGPGVRETQYF
>-|TRBV4-2|-|TRBJ2-2
TGTGCCAGCAGCCACGAGAGCGTAGGGAACACCGGGGAGCTGTTTTTT
CASSHESVGNTGELFF
>-|TRBV13|-|TRBJ1-1
TGTGCCAGCAGCGCAACGAGGATGGAAGCTTTCTTT
CASSATRMEAFF
>-|TRBV27|-|TRBJ1-6
TGTGCCAGCAGTTCAATGGCCGATAATTCACCCCTCCACTTT
CASSSMADNSPLHF
>-|TRBV7-3|-|TRBJ2-2
TGTGCCAGCAGCCGTGGAGGGAACACCGGGGAGCTGTTTTTT
CASSRGGNTGELFF
>few|TRBV19|-|TRBJ1-4
TGTGCCAGTAGTGGGATTGACAGAGCTAATGAAAAACTGTTTTTT
CASSGIDRANEKLFF
>-|TRBV4-2|-|TRBJ2-3
TGTGCCAGCCAAGCGTCTAGCACAGATACGCAGTATTTT
CASQASSTDTQYF
>-|TRBV6-5|TRBD1|TRBJ2-7
TGTGCCAGCAGTCAAAGACAGGGGGTGTCCTACGAGCAGTACTTC
CASSQRQGVSYEQYF
>-|TRBV7-2|TRBD1|TRBJ1-4
TGTGCCAGCAGCTTCGGCAGGGGGGAAGAAAAACTGTTTTTT
CASSFGRGEEKLFF
>-|TRBV28|TRBD2|TRBJ2-5
TGTGCCAGCAGTTTATGCATCCAGCGGGGGCACCAAGAGACCCAGTACTTC
CASSLCIQRGHQETQYF
>once|TRBV27|-|TRBJ2-4
TGTGCCGTGGGTACTAGTTCTAGTGGTATTCAGTACTTC
CAVGTSSSGIQYF
>-|TRBV30|TRBD2|TRBJ2-7
TGTGCCTGGCGCTCCCCTGGTAGCGGGAGAATCCACGAGCAGTACTTC
CAWRSPGSGRIHEQYF
>-|TRBV7-8|TRBD2|TRBJ2-3
TGTGCCAGCAGCCAAACTTACTCGGGACTAGCGGGGGGCACAGATACGCAGTATTTT
CASSQTYSGLAGGTDTQYF
>-|TRBV7-9|TRBD2|TRBJ2-7
TGTGCCAGCAGCTCGGACGGGGTACCTAGCGGGAGCTCCTACGAGCAGTACTTC
CASSSDGVPSGSSYEQYF
>-|TRBV4-3|-|TRBJ1-2
TGCGCCAGCAGCCAAGGCAGGGGACCTGGCTACACCTTC
CASSQGRGPGYTF
>-|TRBV19|-|TRBJ2-7
TGTGCCAGTAGTTCTGCCAGCCTACGAGGGCAGTACTTC
CASSSASLRGQYF
>-|TRBV15|-|TRBJ2-3
TGTGCCACCAGCAGGACACTTAGCACAGATACGCAGTATTTT
CATSRTLSTDTQYF
>few|TRBV4-3|TRBD1|TRBJ1-2
TGCGCCAGCAGCCAAGTCCCCCCAGGGGGAGACCTTCTTCGCTATGGCTACACCTTC
CASSQVPPGGDLLRYGYTF
>few|TRBV5-1|-|TRBJ1-3
TGCGCCAGCAGCTTGGGTTCAGGGGTCTCTGGAAACACCATATATTTT
CASSLGSGVSGNTIYF
>-|TRBV7-2|-|TRBJ2-7
TGTGCCAGCAGCTCCGCATCTATACCCTACGAGCAGTACTTC
CASSSASIPYEQYF
>once|TRBV2|-|TRBJ2-7
TGTGCCAGCAGTAACAAAAACCGACGGGGAGGAGACGAGCAGTACTTC
CASSNKNRRGGDEQYF
>-|TRBV11-2|-|TRBJ2-7
TGTGCCAGCAGCCCCCGGGGTCTGGACGAGCAGTACTTC
CASSPRGLDEQYF
>-|TRBV2|TRBD2|TRBJ2-7
TGTGCCAGCAAGGCGGGAGTTAGCTCCTACGAGCAGTACTTC
CASKAGVSSYEQYF
>-|TRBV2|TRBD2|TRBJ2-3
TGTGCCAGCATGCAAATGGGACTAGCGGGAGTCGGGTCAGATACGCAGTATTTT
CASMQMGLAGVGSDTQYF
>-|TRBV28|TRBD2|TRBJ2-7
TGTGCCAGCAGTTTTTTCGAACCCCAGGGAGGGGTAACCTACGAGCAGTACTTC
CASSFFEPQGGVTYEQYF
>-|TRBV16|TRBD1|TRBJ1-4
TGTGCCAGCAGCCAATCCAAGGCCCCAGGGGGTGAAAAACTGTTTTTT
CASSQSKAPGGEKLFF
>once|TRBV28|-|TRBJ1-2
TGTGCCAGCATTCTGAAGCGGGAAGAGGGCTATGGCTACACCTTC
CASILKREEGYGYTF
>-|TRBV4-2|TRBD1|TRBJ2-1
TGTGCCAGCAGCCCAAGTTCCGCCGGGACAGTATACAATGAGCAGTTCTTC
CASSPSSAGTVYNEQFF
>-|TRBV21-1|-|TRBJ2-7
TGTGCCAGCAGCCTTGGTAAAGGGGCTCGCGAGCAGTACTTC
CASSLGKGAREQYF
>-|TRBV7-9|TRBD2|TRBJ2-1
TGTGCCAGCTACGGACTAGCGACGAACAATGAGCAGTTCTTC
CASYGLATNNEQFF
>few|TRBV19|TRBD1|TRBJ1-1
TGTGCCAGTAGTATCCCGGACAGGGGAACTGAAGCTTTCTTT
CASSIPDRGTEAFF
>-|TRBV5-1|TRBD1|TRBJ2-7
TGCGCCAGCAGCTTACGACAGGGAGATTACGAGCAGTACTTC
CASSLRQGDYEQYF
>-|TRBV2|TRBD1|TRBJ2-2
TGTGCCAGCAGTCCGGAGCCGTTACCGACAGGGTCCAGCGGGGAGCTGTTTTTT
CASSPEPLPTGSSGELFF
>-|TRBV2|-|TRBJ2-7
TGTGCCAGCAGAGGCGGGCGGGCCACCTACGAGCAGTACTTC
CASRGGRATYEQYF
>-|TRBV14|-|TRBJ2-3
TGTGCCAGCAGCCAAACAGGAACAGATACGCAGTATTTT
CASSQTGTDTQYF
>-|TRBV6-1|TRBD2|TRBJ2-3
TGTGCCAGCAGTGAACCACTTGCTAGCGGGAGAGGGAATACGCAGTATTTT
CASSEPLASGRGNTQYF
>-|TRBV6-4|TRBD2|TRBJ2-3
TGTGCCAGTTCCGAAGGGAGGGTGACAGATACGCAGTATTTT
CASSEGRVTDTQYF
>-|TRBV11-2|TRBD2|TRBJ2-1
TGTGCCAGCACTAGCGGGAGGGCCTACAATGAGCAGTTCTTC
CASTSGRAYNEQFF
>-|TRBV6-5|-|TRBJ2-7
TGTGCCAGCAGTTACTCCCAGGGCAGGGGCTACGAGCAGTACTTC
CASSYSQGRGYEQYF
>once|TRBV9|TRBD2|TRBJ2-3
TGTGCCAGCAGCGGCCGGACTAGCGGGAGTAGCACAGATACGCAGTATTTT
CASSGRTSGSSTDTQYF
>-|TRBV6-5|TRBD1|TRBJ1-5
TGTGCCAGCAGTTACGCCGGGACAGGGAAAAATCAGCCCCAGCATTTT
CASSYAGTGKNQPQHF
>-|TRBV28|TRBD1|TRBJ2-7
TGTGCCAGCAGTTTATACGCACAGGGGGAGGCCTACGAGCAGTACTTC
CASSLYAQGEAYEQYF
>-|TRBV29-1|-|TRBJ2-1
TGCAGCGTTGGACTACTCGCGGGAACCTACAATGAGCAGTTCTTC
CSVGLLAGTYNEQFF
>-|TRBV7-9|TRBD1|TRBJ1-1
TGTGCCAGCAGCTTCACTGGACAGGGGGTTCACACTGAAGCTTTCTTT
CASSFTGQGVHTEAFF
>-|TRBV7-9|-|TRBJ1-2
TGTGCCAGCAGCTTAGCGGAGGATGCCAGGGGATGTAGAGGCTACCCCTTC
CASSLAEDARGCRGYPF